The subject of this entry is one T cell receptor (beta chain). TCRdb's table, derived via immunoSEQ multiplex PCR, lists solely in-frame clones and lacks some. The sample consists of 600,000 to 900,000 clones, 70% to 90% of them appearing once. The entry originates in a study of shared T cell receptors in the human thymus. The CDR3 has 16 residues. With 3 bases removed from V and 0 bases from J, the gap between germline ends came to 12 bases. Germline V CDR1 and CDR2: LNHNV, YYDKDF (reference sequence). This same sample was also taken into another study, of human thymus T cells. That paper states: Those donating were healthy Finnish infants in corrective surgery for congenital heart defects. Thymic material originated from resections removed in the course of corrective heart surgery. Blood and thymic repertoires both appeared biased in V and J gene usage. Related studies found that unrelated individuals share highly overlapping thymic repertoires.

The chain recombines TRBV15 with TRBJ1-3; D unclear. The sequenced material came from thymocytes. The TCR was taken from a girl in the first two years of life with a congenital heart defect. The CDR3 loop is CATSRTKRHSGNTIYF. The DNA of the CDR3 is TGTGCCACCAGCAGGACAAAGAGACACTCTGGAAACACCATATATTTT.